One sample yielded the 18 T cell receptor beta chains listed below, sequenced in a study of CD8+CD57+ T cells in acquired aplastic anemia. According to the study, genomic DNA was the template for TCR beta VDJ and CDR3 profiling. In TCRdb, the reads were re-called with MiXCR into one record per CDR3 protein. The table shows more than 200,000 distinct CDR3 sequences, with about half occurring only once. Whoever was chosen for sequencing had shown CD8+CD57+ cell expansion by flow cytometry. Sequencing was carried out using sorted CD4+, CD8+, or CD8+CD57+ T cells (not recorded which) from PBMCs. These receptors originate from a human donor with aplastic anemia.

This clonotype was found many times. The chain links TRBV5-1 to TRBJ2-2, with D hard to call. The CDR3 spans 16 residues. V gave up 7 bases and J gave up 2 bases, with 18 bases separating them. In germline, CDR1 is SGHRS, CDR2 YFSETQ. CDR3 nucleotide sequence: TGCGCCAGCCAAGGGCCGACTGCCGTCAACACCGGGGAGCTGTTTTTT. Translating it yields CASQGPTAVNTGELFF.

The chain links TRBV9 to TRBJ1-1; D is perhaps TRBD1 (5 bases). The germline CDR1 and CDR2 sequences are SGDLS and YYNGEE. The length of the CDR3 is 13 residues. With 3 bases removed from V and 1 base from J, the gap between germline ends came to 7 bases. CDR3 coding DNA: TGTGCCAGCAGCGGGGGGAGGAACACTGAAGCTTTCTTT. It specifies CASSGGRNTEAFF.

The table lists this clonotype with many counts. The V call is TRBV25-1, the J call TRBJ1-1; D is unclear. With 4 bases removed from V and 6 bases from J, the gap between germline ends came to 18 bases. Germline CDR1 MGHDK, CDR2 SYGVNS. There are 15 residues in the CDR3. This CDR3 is CASSGALTPVAEAFF. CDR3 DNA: TGTGCCAGCAGTGGAGCCCTGACACCGGTTGCTGAAGCTTTCTTT. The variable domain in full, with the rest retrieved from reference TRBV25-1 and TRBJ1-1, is EADIYQTPRYLVIGTGKKITLECSQTMGHDKMYWYQQDPGMELHLIHYSYGVNSTEKGDLSSESTVSRIRTEHFPLTLESARPSHTSQYLCASSGALTPVAEAFFGQGTRLTVV.

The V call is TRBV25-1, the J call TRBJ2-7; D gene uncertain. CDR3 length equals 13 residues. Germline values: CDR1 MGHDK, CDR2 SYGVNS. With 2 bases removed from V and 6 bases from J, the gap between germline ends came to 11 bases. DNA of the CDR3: TGTGCCAGCAGTGAACCGTGGCAGAGCGAGCAGTACTTC. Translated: CASSEPWQSEQYF.

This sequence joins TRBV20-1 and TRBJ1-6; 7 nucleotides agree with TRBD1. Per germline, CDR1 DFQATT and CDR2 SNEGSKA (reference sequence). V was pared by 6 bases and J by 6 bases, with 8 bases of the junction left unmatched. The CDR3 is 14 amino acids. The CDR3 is CSALSGTANSPLHF. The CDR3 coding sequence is TGCAGTGCCCTCTCAGGGACAGCTAATTCACCCCTCCACTTT.

The CDR3, as DNA: TGTGCCAGCAGCCAAGTGGGTGCAACTGGAAACACCATATATTTT. Encoded protein: CASSQVGATGNTIYF. V gene TRBV11-3 combines with J gene TRBJ1-3; D not resolved. The length of the CDR3 is 15 residues. CDR1 SGHNT and CDR2 YENEEA come from the germline V gene. V was pared by 5 bases and J by 2 bases, with 13 bases between.

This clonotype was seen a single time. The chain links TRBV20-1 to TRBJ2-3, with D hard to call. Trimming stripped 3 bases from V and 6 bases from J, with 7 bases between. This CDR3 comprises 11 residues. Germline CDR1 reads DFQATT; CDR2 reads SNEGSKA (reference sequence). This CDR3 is CSASSRDTQYF. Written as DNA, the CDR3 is TGCAGTGCTAGTAGCCGCGATACGCAGTATTTT.

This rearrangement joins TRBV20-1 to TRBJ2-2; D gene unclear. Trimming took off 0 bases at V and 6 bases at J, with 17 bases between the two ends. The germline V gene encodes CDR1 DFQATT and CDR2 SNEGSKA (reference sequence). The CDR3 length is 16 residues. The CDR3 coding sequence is TGCAGTGCTAGAGATTTGGCAGGCTGGTCCTCCGGGGAGCTGTTTTTT. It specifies CSARDLAGWSSGELFF.

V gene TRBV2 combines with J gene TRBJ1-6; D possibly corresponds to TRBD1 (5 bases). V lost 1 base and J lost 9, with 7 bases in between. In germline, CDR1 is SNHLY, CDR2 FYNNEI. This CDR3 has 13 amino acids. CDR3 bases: TGTGCCAGCAGTGAAGGGGGCGGTTCACCCCTCCACTTT. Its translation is CASSEGGGSPLHF.

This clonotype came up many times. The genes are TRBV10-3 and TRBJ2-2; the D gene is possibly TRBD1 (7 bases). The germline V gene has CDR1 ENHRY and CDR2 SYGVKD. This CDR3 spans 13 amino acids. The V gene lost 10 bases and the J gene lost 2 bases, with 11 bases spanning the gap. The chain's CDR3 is CATGDSNTGELFF. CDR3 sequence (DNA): TGTGCCACGGGGGACAGCAACACCGGGGAGCTGTTTTTT.

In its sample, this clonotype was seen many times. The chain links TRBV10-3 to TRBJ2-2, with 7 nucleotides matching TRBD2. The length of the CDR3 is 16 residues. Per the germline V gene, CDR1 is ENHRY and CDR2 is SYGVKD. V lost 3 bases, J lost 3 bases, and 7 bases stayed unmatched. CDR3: CAISDHGTIYTGELFF. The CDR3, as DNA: TGTGCCATCAGTGACCACGGGACTATATACACCGGGGAGCTGTTTTTT.

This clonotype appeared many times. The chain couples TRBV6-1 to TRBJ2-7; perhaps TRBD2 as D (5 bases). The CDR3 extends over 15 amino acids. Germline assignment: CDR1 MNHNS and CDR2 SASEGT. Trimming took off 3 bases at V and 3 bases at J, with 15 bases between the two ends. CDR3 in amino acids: CASSERMPRDYEQYF. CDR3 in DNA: TGTGCCAGCAGTGAGAGGATGCCTCGGGACTACGAGCAGTACTTC.

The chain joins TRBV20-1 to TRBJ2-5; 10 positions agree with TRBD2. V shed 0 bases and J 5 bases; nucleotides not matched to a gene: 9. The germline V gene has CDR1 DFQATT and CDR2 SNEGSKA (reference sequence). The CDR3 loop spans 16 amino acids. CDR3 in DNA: TGCAGTGCTAGAGATGCCCAGCGGGGGGGCTGGGAGACCCAGTACTTC. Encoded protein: CSARDAQRGGWETQYF.

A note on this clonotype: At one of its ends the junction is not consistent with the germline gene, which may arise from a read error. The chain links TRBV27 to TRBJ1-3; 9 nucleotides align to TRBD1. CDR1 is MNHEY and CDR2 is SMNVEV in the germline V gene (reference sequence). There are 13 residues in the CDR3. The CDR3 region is CASPDRGHYTMYF. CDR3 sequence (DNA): TGTGCCAGCCCGGACAGGGGTCATTACACCATGTATTTT.

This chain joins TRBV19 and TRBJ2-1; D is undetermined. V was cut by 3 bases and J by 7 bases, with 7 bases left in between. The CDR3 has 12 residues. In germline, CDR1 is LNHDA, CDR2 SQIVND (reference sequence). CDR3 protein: CASSISRNEQFF. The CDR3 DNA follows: TGTGCCAGTAGTATCTCACGGAATGAGCAGTTCTTC.

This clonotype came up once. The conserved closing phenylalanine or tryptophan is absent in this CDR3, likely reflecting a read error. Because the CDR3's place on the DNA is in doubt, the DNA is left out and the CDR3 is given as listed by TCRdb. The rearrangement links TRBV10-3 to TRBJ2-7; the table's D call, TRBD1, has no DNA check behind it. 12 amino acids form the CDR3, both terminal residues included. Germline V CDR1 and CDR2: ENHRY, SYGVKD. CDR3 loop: CAISDPGGARLT.

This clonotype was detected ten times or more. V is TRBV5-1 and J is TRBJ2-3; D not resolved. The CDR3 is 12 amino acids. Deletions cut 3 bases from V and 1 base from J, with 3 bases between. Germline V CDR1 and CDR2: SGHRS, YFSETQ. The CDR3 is CASSYGTDTQYF. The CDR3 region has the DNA TGCGCCAGCAGCTACGGCACAGATACGCAGTATTTT.

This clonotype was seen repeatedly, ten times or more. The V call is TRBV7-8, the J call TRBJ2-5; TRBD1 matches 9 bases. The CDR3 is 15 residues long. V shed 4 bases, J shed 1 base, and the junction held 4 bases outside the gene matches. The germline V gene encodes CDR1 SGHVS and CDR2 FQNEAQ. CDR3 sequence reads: CASSSTGGFQETQYF. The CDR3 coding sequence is TGTGCCAGCAGCTCAACAGGGGGCTTCCAAGAGACCCAGTACTTC.